The text below deals with one T cell receptor (beta chain). Its target is not known. The data derive from a study of CD8 T cells in Susac syndrome. Overall study findings and caveats: As the study acknowledged, the number of individuals who were part of its TCR sequencing and HLA analysis was relatively small.

The length of the CDR3 is 14 residues. Per germline, CDR1 SGHRS and CDR2 YFSETQ. Germline trimming cut 4 bases from V and 2 bases from J; bases unmatched to any gene: 5. CD8+ and CD4+ T cells taken from blood had their TCR beta sequenced. Healthy donors constituted the controls, which were matched for age and sex. An input of about 0.5 to 1 ug of RNA was subjected to reverse transcription using random hexamers. Amplification of the TCR beta CDR3 was carried out by immunoSEQ multiplex PCR, which spanned a total of 54 Vbeta and 13 Jbeta segments. MiXCR was run by TCRdb on the immunoSEQ multiplex PCR reads, yielding one entry per CDR3 protein. In the table there are around 160,000 distinct CDR3 sequences, over 85% of which are singletons.

This clonotype was obtained from a human donor in good health. V and J are TRBV5-1 and TRBJ2-5, with 7 bases lining up with TRBD1. Sequencing was carried out using CD4+ T cells from PBMCs. CDR3 amino acids: CASSGGQQQETQYF. CDR3 coding DNA: TGCGCCAGCAGCGGGGGACAGCAGCAAGAGACCCAGTACTTC.